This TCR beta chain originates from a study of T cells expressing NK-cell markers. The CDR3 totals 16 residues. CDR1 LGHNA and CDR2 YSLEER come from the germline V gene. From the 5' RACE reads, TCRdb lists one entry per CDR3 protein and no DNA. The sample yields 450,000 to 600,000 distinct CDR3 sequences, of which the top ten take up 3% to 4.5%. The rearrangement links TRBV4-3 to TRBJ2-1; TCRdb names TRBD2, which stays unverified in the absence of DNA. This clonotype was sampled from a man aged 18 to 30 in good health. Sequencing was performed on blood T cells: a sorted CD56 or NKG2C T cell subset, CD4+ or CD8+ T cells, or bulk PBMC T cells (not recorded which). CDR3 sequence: CASSHPTSGRFTEQFF.